These 23 T cell receptor beta chains were all obtained from the same sample, sequenced in a study of shared clonotypes between healthy human individuals. Naive CD8 cells were CD45RO-negative, positively selected for CCR7, excluding terminally differentiated effector memory CD45RA+ cells. Method: immunoSEQ multiplex PCR; TCRdb's copy keeps in-frame clones and lacks some. The table lists a few million clones, around 93% of them singletons. The sequenced sample was naive CD8+ T cells from PBMCs. Receptors originate from a man in his late teens or twenties in good health. Some clones in this sample may be carry-over from other donors' samples.

V gene TRBV2 combines with J gene TRBJ2-2, with 7 bases identical to TRBD1. Germline CDR1 reads SNHLY; CDR2 reads FYNNEI. The CDR3 contains 15 residues. V shed 3 bases, J shed 7 bases, and the junction held 8 bases outside the gene matches. The CDR3 DNA follows: TGTGCCAGCAGTGACCCGGGACAGTGGGTCGGGGAGCTGTTTTTT. It specifies CASSDPGQWVGELFF.

The V and J genes are TRBV7-9 and TRBJ2-7, with 9 bases aligning to TRBD2. Germline values: CDR1 SEHNR, CDR2 FQNEAQ (reference sequence). This CDR3 is 17 amino acids long. V dropped 5 bases and J dropped 3; count of bases not matched to a gene: 14. Here the CDR3 reads CASSPAGSGRGGYEQYF. DNA for the CDR3: TGTGCCAGCAGCCCAGCCGGTAGCGGGAGAGGCGGCTACGAGCAGTACTTC.

The chain joins TRBV19 to TRBJ2-7, with 11 bases identical to TRBD2. The CDR3 loop spans 14 amino acids. With V trimmed by 6 bases and J by 2 bases, 3 bases remained unmatched. CDR1 is LNHDA, CDR2 SQIVND, per germline (reference sequence). CDR3 loop: CASRETSGAYEQYF. CDR3 DNA sequence: TGTGCCAGTAGGGAGACTAGCGGGGCCTACGAGCAGTACTTC.

The rearrangement uses TRBV27 and TRBJ2-2, with unresolved D. Germline V CDR1 and CDR2: MNHEY, SMNVEV (reference sequence). This CDR3 spans 18 amino acids. V lost 1 base to trimming and J lost 3 bases, with 18 bases between them. CDR3 region: CASSLFASMISDTGELFF. In DNA, the CDR3 is TGTGCCAGCAGTTTATTCGCCTCGATGATTTCCGACACCGGGGAGCTGTTTTTT.

The V and J genes are TRBV13 and TRBJ2-1; 14 nucleotides match TRBD2. V lost 4 bases, J lost 9 bases, and 2 bases stayed unmatched. Germline CDR1 PRHDT, CDR2 FYEKMQ (reference sequence). The CDR3 consists of 14 residues. CDR3 in DNA: TGTGCCAGCAGCTCGGGGACTAGCGGGAGTGAGCAGTTCTTC. Translation gives CASSSGTSGSEQFF.

The chain employs TRBV5-1 and TRBJ2-2, with 8 bases that match TRBD1. This CDR3 has 15 residues. Germline V gene data show CDR1 as SGHRS and CDR2 as YFSETQ. The junction had 8 bases not matched to a gene; V was cut back by 0 bases and J by 10 bases. CDR3 DNA sequence: TGCGCCAGCAGCTTGGAGCAGGGGGCTCCCCCGGAGCTGTTTTTT. Encoded protein: CASSLEQGAPPELFF.

V and J are TRBV5-1 and TRBJ1-2; possibly TRBD1 for D (6 bases). Trimming took off 3 bases at V and 8 bases at J, with 17 bases between the two ends. The CDR3 sequence is 14 residues long. Per germline, CDR1 SGHRS and CDR2 YFSETQ. CDR3 protein: CASSSENRVKGYTF. The CDR3 nucleotides read TGCGCCAGCAGCTCCGAAAACAGGGTAAAAGGCTACACCTTC.

This chain joins TRBV27 and TRBJ1-1; D is undetermined. CDR3 length equals 17 residues. The V gene's germline CDR1 is MNHEY and CDR2 SMNVEV (reference sequence). V lost 2 bases and J 1 base, leaving 17 bases between the germline ends. The CDR3 sequence is CASSLVRVAGPNTEAFF. CDR3 sequence (DNA): TGTGCCAGCAGTTTAGTTAGGGTGGCAGGACCGAACACTGAAGCTTTCTTT.

V gene TRBV28 combines with J gene TRBJ1-2; D is undetermined. The V gene's germline CDR1 is MDHEN and CDR2 SYDVKM. This CDR3 has 14 amino acids. The V end lost 3 bases, the J end lost 2 bases, and 10 bases lay between the germline ends. CDR3 DNA sequence: TGTGCCAGCAGTTTTCTTGGAGAAAACTATGGCTACACCTTC. It is translated as CASSFLGENYGYTF.

About this clone itself: One end of the junction does not line up with germline, which may come from a read error. This sequence joins TRBV11-1 and TRBJ2-1; D might be TRBD1 (6 bases). Germline V lookup: CDR1 SGHAT, CDR2 FQDESV (reference sequence). There are 14 residues in the CDR3. The CDR3 DNA reads TGTGCCAGCAGGGTCAGGGGCTCCAACAATGAGCAGTTCTTC. Residues: CASRVRGSNNEQFF.

The chain links TRBV6-1 to TRBJ2-5, with D maybe TRBD1 (5 bases). V lost 0 bases to trimming and J lost 9 bases, with 23 bases between them. The germline gives CDR1 MNHNS, CDR2 SASEGT. The CDR3 is 17 amino acids. As DNA, the CDR3 is TGTGCCAGCAGTGAAGCCCCCCAGGGTCTATTCGGTTCGGCCCAGTACTTC. Amino acids: CASSEAPQGLFGSAQYF.

J is TRBJ2-5 and V is TRBV9; 7 bases map to TRBD1. CDR3 length: 17 amino acids. Per the germline V gene, CDR1 is SGDLS and CDR2 is YYNGEE. V was clipped by 3 bases and J by 1 base; unmatched bases: 12. CDR3 sequence (DNA): TGTGCCAGCAGCGCCCCACCGGGACAGTCCTTCCAAGAGACCCAGTACTTC. As protein: CASSAPPGQSFQETQYF.

The chain links TRBV7-6 to TRBJ2-2; 7 nucleotides align to TRBD2. Germline trimming cut 1 base from V and 0 bases from J; bases unmatched to any gene: 2. The CDR3 loop spans 16 amino acids. Per germline, CDR1 SGHVS and CDR2 FNYEAQ. The CDR3 nucleotides read TGTGCCAGCAGCTTAGTGGCGGGGGCGAACACCGGGGAGCTGTTTTTT. This codes for CASSLVAGANTGELFF.

This clone appeared a single time. The chain is built from TRBV4-2 and TRBJ2-7, with TRBD2 matching 10 bases. Germline V gene lookup returns CDR1 LGHNA and CDR2 YNFKEQ. The ends lost 0 bases at V and 2 bases at J; junction bases unmatched: 13. The CDR3 is 19 residues long. Here the CDR3 DNA reads TGTGCCAGCAGCCAAGATTCGGTGGTCACCGGACTAGCGGCCTACGAGCAGTACTTC. Protein: CASSQDSVVTGLAAYEQYF.

The genes are TRBV7-9 and TRBJ2-7, with 7 bases aligning to TRBD1. The junction had 6 bases not matched to a gene; V was cut back by 5 bases and J by 2 bases. Germline CDR1 is SEHNR and CDR2 is FQNEAQ (reference sequence). The CDR3 is made up of 14 amino acids. CDR3 in DNA: TGTGCCAGCAGCCTTCGGACAGGTACCTACGAGCAGTACTTC. It is translated as CASSLRTGTYEQYF.

There are a few counts of this clone. The sample has other DNA sequences that encode this CDR3 too. This sequence joins TRBV7-3 and TRBJ1-1, with D unresolved. Trimming cost V 5 bases and J 5 bases, with 9 bases left between them. Germline V gene lookup returns CDR1 SGHTA and CDR2 FQGTGA. This CDR3 is built from 12 residues. As DNA, the CDR3 is TGTGCCAGCAGCCCCGATGGGACTGAAGCTTTCTTT. As protein: CASSPDGTEAFF.

The rearrangement joins TRBV5-1 to TRBJ2-7; 7 bases line up with TRBD1. With V trimmed by 0 bases and J by 7 bases, 4 bases remained unmatched. The CDR3 covers 13 residues. Germline V gene lookup returns CDR1 SGHRS and CDR2 YFSETQ. CDR3 nucleotides: TGCGCCAGCAGCTTGGCGACAGGGCGAGAGCAGTACTTC. It is translated as CASSLATGREQYF.

The J gene is TRBJ2-5, the V gene TRBV4-1; 11 bases line up with TRBD2. Germline assignment: CDR1 MGHRA and CDR2 YSYEKL. This CDR3 contains 16 residues. After removal of 1 base from V and 4 bases from J, the junction contained 5 bases not matched to a gene. The CDR3 spells CASSQVFSGRGETQYF. CDR3 nucleotides: TGCGCCAGCAGCCAAGTTTTTAGCGGGAGGGGAGAGACCCAGTACTTC.

Regarding this clone: The identical CDR3 is also encoded by other nucleotide sequences in the sample. This rearrangement joins TRBV7-9 to TRBJ2-7; D may be TRBD1 or TRBD2 (5 bases each). Trimming left V 0 bases short and J 7 bases short, with 7 bases between. The V gene's germline CDR1 is SEHNR and CDR2 FQNEAQ (reference sequence). The CDR3 runs to 12 residues. The chain's CDR3 is CASSLAGVEQYF. CDR3 sequence (DNA): TGTGCCAGCAGCTTAGCGGGGGTGGAGCAGTACTTC.

In regard to this clone: This same CDR3 is encoded by further DNA sequences in the sample. V usage is TRBV5-6 and J usage is TRBJ1-5; perhaps TRBD1 as D (5 bases). V lost 3 bases, J lost 6 bases, and 10 bases lay in between. CDR3 length: 13 residues. Germline lookup yields CDR1 SGHDT and CDR2 YYEEEE. CDR3 sequence: CASSSGTAQPQHF. CDR3 sequence (DNA): TGTGCCAGCAGCTCAGGGACCGCTCAGCCCCAGCATTTT.

V and J are TRBV4-1 and TRBJ1-5, with 9 bases lining up with TRBD1. Germline V gives CDR1 MGHRA, CDR2 YSYEKL. V shed 5 bases, J shed 4 bases, and the junction held 12 bases outside the gene matches. The CDR3 sequence is 17 residues long. The CDR3 region is CASSGEQGAPGNQPQHF. Here the CDR3 DNA reads TGCGCCAGCAGCGGGGAACAGGGGGCGCCTGGGAATCAGCCCCAGCATTTT.

This chain joins TRBV28 and TRBJ2-1, with 9 bases matching TRBD1. The V gene's germline CDR1 is MDHEN and CDR2 SYDVKM. The CDR3 runs to 15 residues. V lost 5 bases to trimming and J lost 8 bases; unmatched junction nucleotides: 10. This CDR3 reads CASSPHRGLNYEQFF. The CDR3 DNA is TGTGCCAGCAGTCCACACAGGGGGCTTAACTATGAGCAGTTCTTC. Combining the CDR3 with reference TRBV28 and TRBJ2-1 gives the whole variable domain DVKVTQSSRYLVKRTGEKVFLECVQDMDHENMFWYRQDPGLGLRLIYFSYDVKMKEKGDIPEGYSVSREKKERFSLILESASTNQTSMYLCASSPHRGLNYEQFFGPGTRLTVL.

The chain recombines TRBV4-2 with TRBJ1-5; TRBD1 matches at 7 bases. This CDR3 has 15 amino acids. Per the germline V gene, CDR1 is LGHNA and CDR2 is YNFKEQ. The V gene end was trimmed by 3 bases and the J gene end by 4 bases; junction bases not matched to a gene: 6. The CDR3 DNA follows: TGTGCCAGCAGCCAGGTAGGACAGGTTAATCAGCCCCAGCATTTT. This sequence encodes CASSQVGQVNQPQHF.